The 9 T cell receptor beta chains listed next were all sequenced from one sample in a study of T cells in Graves' hyperthyroidism and ophthalmopathy. The investigators amplified TCR beta CDR3 regions from RNA transcripts. The HTBI primer set drove a first-round RT-PCR of the TCR CDR3. TCRdb reanalysed the multiplex PCR reads using MiXCR and keeps one entry per CDR3 protein. The table lists under 350,000 distinct CDR3 sequences, 21% of them singletons. Sequencing input: blood. The receptors originated from a woman in her 50s with Graves' hyperthyroidism.

A few counts support this clonotype. The J gene is TRBJ2-3, the V gene TRBV7-3, with 10 positions matching TRBD1. The CDR3 runs to 14 residues. The germline V gene has CDR1 SGHTA and CDR2 FQGTGA. The V segment lost 4 bases and the J segment 4 bases; nucleotides outside the gene matches: 2. The CDR3 coding sequence is TGTGCCAGCAGCTCGGACAGGGGGTCAGATACGCAGTATTTT. Amino acid sequence: CASSSDRGSDTQYF.

This clonotype was seen many times. The chain is built from TRBV20-1 and TRBJ1-5, with unresolved D. The CDR3 contains 14 residues. Trimming stripped 2 bases from V and 1 base from J, with 9 bases between. Germline CDR1 is DFQATT and CDR2 is SNEGSKA (reference sequence). In DNA, the CDR3 is TGCAGTGCTAGATGGGTTGGGAGCAATCAGCCCCAGCATTTT. Its protein is CSARWVGSNQPQHF.

This chain links TRBV30 with TRBJ2-5, with a tentative D call TRBD2 (5 bases). Germline CDR1 and CDR2: GTSNPN and SVGIG (reference sequence). The CDR3 extends over 10 amino acids. Trimming took 5 bases from V and 13 from J, leaving 14 bases between them. This CDR3 is CAWAHGLWYF. The CDR3 DNA follows: TGTGCCTGGGCCCACGGACTTTGGTACTTC. The full variable domain, with the rest looked up from reference TRBV30 and TRBJ2-5, is SQTIHQWPATLVQPVGSPLSLECTVEGTSNPNLYWYRQAAGRGLQLLFYSVGIGQISSEVPQNLSASRPQDRQFILSSKKLLLSDSGFYLCAWAHGLWYFGPGTRLLVL.

This chain joins TRBV4-1 and TRBJ1-3, with D possibly matching TRBD1 (5 bases). The CDR3 is 19 residues long. Trimming took off 1 base at V and 0 bases at J, with 19 bases between the two ends. The germline gives CDR1 MGHRA, CDR2 YSYEKL. CDR3 coding DNA: TGCGCCAGCAGCCAAGTGATCGGGGGTGGGGGACCCTCTGGAAACACCATATATTTT. This gives the protein CASSQVIGGGGPSGNTIYF.

This clonotype appeared many times. The chain couples TRBV19 to TRBJ2-7; 10 bases line up with TRBD1. This CDR3 spans 14 amino acids. V was pared by 6 bases and J by 2 bases, with 4 bases of the junction left unmatched. Germline V CDR1 and CDR2: LNHDA, SQIVND (reference sequence). CDR3 nucleotide sequence: TGTGCCAGTAGAGCGGGACAGGGGCCCTACGAGCAGTACTTC. The encoded protein is CASRAGQGPYEQYF.

This clonotype was counted at least ten times. J is TRBJ1-2 and V is TRBV27; possible D gene TRBD1, 6 bases. Looked up from germline, CDR1 is MNHEY and CDR2 is SMNVEV (reference sequence). The V end was cut by 3 bases, the J end by 4 bases, with 15 bases between. This CDR3 is built from 15 residues. CDR3 residues: CASSFDRTLPYGYTF. The CDR3 DNA reads as TGTGCCAGCAGTTTCGACAGGACTCTTCCCTATGGCTACACCTTC.

At least ten counts were recorded for this clonotype. V and J are TRBV7-9 and TRBJ1-2, with D perhaps matching TRBD1 (6 bases). CDR3 length: 15 amino acids. V was trimmed by 4 bases and J by 4 bases, leaving 16 bases between them. Germline V gives CDR1 SEHNR, CDR2 FQNEAQ (reference sequence). The DNA for the CDR3 is TGTGCCAGCAGCTCCGATCGGGGGCTCCCCTATGGCTACACCTTC. Translated: CASSSDRGLPYGYTF.

The chain combines TRBV6-5 with TRBJ2-2; D remains ambiguous. This CDR3 comprises 16 residues. V was trimmed by 2 bases and J by 0 bases, leaving 10 bases between them. CDR1 and CDR2 from the germline V gene are MNHEY and SVGAGI. The CDR3 DNA reads TGTGCCAGCAGTTACGCGTCCCCTGCGAACACCGGGGAGCTGTTTTTT. Residues: CASSYASPANTGELFF.

The rearrangement links TRBV24-1 to TRBJ2-2; TRBD1 matches at 8 bases. CDR1 is KGHDR, CDR2 SFDVKD, per germline. V trimming: 5 bases; J trimming: 4 bases; junction bases outside the gene matches: 5. This CDR3 is built from 15 residues. The CDR3 DNA sequence: TGTGCCACCAGTGGGACAGGGAGGAGCACCGGGGAGCTGTTTTTT. It is translated as CATSGTGRSTGELFF.